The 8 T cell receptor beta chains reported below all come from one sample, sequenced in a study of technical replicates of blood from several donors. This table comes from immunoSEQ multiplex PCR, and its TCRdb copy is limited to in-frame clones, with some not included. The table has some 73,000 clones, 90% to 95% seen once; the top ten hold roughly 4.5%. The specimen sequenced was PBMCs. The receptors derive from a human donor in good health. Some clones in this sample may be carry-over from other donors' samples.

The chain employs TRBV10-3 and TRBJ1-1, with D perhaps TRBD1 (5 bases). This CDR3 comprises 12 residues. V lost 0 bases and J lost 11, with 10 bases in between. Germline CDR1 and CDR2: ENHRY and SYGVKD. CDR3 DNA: TGTGCCATCAGTGAGTCGCCAGGGAGGGCTTTCTTT. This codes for CAISESPGRAFF.

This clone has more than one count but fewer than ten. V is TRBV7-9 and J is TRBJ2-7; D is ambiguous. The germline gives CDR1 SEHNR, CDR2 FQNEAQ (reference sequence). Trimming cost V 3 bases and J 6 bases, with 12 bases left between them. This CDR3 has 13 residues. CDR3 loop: CASSLGSWSEQYF. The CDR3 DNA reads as TGTGCCAGCAGCTTGGGTAGCTGGTCCGAGCAGTACTTC.

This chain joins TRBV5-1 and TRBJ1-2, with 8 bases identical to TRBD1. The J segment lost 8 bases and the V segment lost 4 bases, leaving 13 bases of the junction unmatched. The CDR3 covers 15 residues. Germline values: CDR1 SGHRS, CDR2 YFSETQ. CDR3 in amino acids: CASSATTGQAFGYTF. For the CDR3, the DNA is TGCGCCAGCAGCGCAACCACGGGACAGGCTTTCGGCTACACCTTC.

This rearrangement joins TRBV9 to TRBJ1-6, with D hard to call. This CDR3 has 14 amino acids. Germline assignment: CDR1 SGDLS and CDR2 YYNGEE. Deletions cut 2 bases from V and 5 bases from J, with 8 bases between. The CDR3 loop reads CASSVRANNSPLHF. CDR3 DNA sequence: TGTGCCAGCAGCGTGAGGGCCAATAATTCACCCCTCCACTTT.

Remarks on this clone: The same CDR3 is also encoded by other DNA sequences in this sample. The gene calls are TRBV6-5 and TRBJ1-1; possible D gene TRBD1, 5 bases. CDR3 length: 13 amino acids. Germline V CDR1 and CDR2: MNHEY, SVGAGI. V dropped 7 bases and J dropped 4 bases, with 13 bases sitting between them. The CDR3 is CASTRGGSTEAFF. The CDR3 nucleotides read TGTGCCAGCACCCGGGGGGGGAGCACTGAAGCTTTCTTT.

DNA of the CDR3: TGCGCCAGCAGCCGATCGGGGGGGCCGGGCACAGATACGCAGTATTTT. Its translation: CASSRSGGPGTDTQYF. The chain has TRBV4-1 and TRBJ2-3, with 8 bases that match TRBD2. Germline assignment: CDR1 MGHRA and CDR2 YSYEKL. With V trimmed by 4 bases and J by 1 base, 7 bases remained unmatched. The CDR3 runs 16 residues.

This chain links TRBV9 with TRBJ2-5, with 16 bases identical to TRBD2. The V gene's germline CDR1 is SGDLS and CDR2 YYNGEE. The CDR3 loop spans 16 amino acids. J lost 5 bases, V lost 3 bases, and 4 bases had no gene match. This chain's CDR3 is CASSGGTSGRGETQYF. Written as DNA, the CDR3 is TGTGCCAGCAGCGGCGGGACTAGCGGGAGGGGGGAGACCCAGTACTTC.

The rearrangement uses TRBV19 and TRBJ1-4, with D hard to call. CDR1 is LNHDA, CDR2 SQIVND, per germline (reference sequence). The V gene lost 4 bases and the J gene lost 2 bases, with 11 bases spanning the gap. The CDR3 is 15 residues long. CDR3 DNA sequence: TGTGCCAGTAGTAGGCAGGCTTCCACTAATGAAAAACTGTTTTTT. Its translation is CASSRQASTNEKLFF.